This T cell receptor (beta chain) was recovered during a study of radiation and T cells in renal cell carcinoma. Looking at the study overall: Nephrectomy followed 15 Gy stereotactic body radiation by 4 weeks.

Study-wide results and caveats: In blood, top tumor clones expanded by 2 weeks, shrinking by 4.

This CDR3 contains 14 residues. With 7 bases removed from V and 0 bases from J, the gap between germline ends came to 10 bases. Germline CDR1 and CDR2: MNHNY and SVGAGI (reference sequence). Assay: immunoSEQ multiplex PCR; the TCRdb copy retains only in-frame clones and omits some. The sample yields about 140,000 clones, over 80% seen once. On this clone itself: The antigen is unknown.

Stated time point: baseline pretreatment blood. The sample's treatment: 15 Gy SBRT to primary tumor, nephrectomy 4 weeks later. This specimen was blood, taken from a patient whose treatment included radiotherapy and nephrectomy. The receptor was derived from a woman in her forties or fifties with renal cell carcinoma. The V and J genes are TRBV6-6 and TRBJ1-5, with D unresolved. The CDR3 DNA reads TGTGCCAGCAAACCGGACTCTAGCAATCAGCCCCAGCATTTT. Encoded protein: CASKPDSSNQPQHF.